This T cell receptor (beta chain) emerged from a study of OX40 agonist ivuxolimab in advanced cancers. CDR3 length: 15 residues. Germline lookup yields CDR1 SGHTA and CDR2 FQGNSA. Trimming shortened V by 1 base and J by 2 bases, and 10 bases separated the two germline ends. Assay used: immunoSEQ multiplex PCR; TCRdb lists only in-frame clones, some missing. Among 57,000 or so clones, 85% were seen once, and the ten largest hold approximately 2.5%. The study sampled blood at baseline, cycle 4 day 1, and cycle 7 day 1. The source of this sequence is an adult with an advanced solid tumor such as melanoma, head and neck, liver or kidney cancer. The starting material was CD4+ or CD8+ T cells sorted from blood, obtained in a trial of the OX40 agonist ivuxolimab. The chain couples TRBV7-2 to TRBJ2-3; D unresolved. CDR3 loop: CASSLVGNPTDTQYF. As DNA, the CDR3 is TGTGCCAGCAGCTTAGTAGGGAACCCCACAGATACGCAGTATTTT.